What follows are 15 T cell receptor beta chains derived from one specimen sequenced in a study of blood T cell repertoires in COVID-19. Produced via immunoSEQ multiplex PCR; TCRdb's table is partial and in-frame only. In the table there are fewer than 350,000 clones, 85% to 90% of which are singletons. The source material was PBMCs or T cells enriched from blood (not recorded which). These receptors were obtained from a woman aged 18-29 years with acute COVID-19.

This chain links TRBV9 with TRBJ2-7; 8 nucleotides align to TRBD1. The V gene's germline CDR1 is SGDLS and CDR2 YYNGEE. The CDR3 totals 14 residues. With 4 bases clipped from V and 4 bases from J, the junction kept 7 bases outside the gene matches. CDR3 nucleotide sequence: TGTGCCAGCAGCCCCGGAGGGACAGGATACGAGCAGTACTTC. Its protein product is CASSPGGTGYEQYF.

This sequence joins TRBV2 and TRBJ1-2; D perhaps matches TRBD1 (5 bases). V lost 4 bases, J lost 8 bases, and 11 bases lay in between. Germline-derived CDR1 and CDR2 are SNHLY and FYNNEI. The CDR3 has 12 residues. The CDR3 protein is CASSARAPGYTF. The CDR3 nucleotides read TGTGCCAGCAGTGCCAGGGCCCCGGGCTACACCTTC.

V and J are TRBV5-1 and TRBJ2-5; D is ambiguous. The germline gives CDR1 SGHRS, CDR2 YFSETQ. V lost 6 bases, J lost 5 bases, and 2 bases lay in between. The length of the CDR3 is 9 residues. Here the CDR3 DNA reads TGCGCCAGCACGGAGACCCAGTACTTC. It encodes CASTETQYF.

The sample holds one count of this clone. The chain recombines TRBV18 with TRBJ1-6; D perhaps matches TRBD1 (6 bases). Germline-derived CDR1 and CDR2 are KGHSH and LQKENI. The V gene lost 4 bases and the J gene lost 8 bases, with 12 bases spanning the gap. The CDR3 totals 14 residues. The CDR3 DNA is TGTGCCAGCTCACGAACAGGGTTCGATTCACCCCTCCACTTT. This translates into CASSRTGFDSPLHF.

The CDR3 region has the DNA TGTGCCAGCAGCTTGACGAGGGTTAGCGGCTACACCTTC. This translates into CASSLTRVSGYTF. The V and J genes are TRBV5-4 and TRBJ1-2, with unresolved D. The CDR3 has 13 residues. Trimming took 1 base from V and 8 from J, leaving 12 bases between them. CDR1 SGHNT and CDR2 YYREEE come from the germline V gene (reference sequence).

This clone occurred once. The CDR3 loop reads CASSARKQGPNSYEQYF. The CDR3 DNA follows: TGTGCCAGCAGCGCCCGGAAACAGGGGCCGAACTCCTACGAGCAGTACTTC. V usage is TRBV7-6 and J usage is TRBJ2-7; 7 bases map to TRBD1. Germline V gene data show CDR1 as SGHVS and CDR2 as FNYEAQ. The V gene end was trimmed by 5 bases and the J gene end by 0 bases; junction bases not matched to a gene: 13. The CDR3 spans 17 residues.

The chain employs TRBV19 and TRBJ2-7; D might be TRBD2 (5 bases). The CDR3 totals 14 residues. The germline V and J ends were trimmed by 6 bases and 3 bases, with 15 bases remaining between them. Germline CDR1 and CDR2: LNHDA and SQIVND (reference sequence). CDR3 sequence (DNA): TGTGCCAGTAGAGATCTCCCCCGGGGCTACGAGCAGTACTTC. This encodes CASRDLPRGYEQYF.

This clone was detected once. The rearrangement joins TRBV27 to TRBJ2-1; no clear D. The V gene's germline CDR1 is MNHEY and CDR2 SMNVEV (reference sequence). V gave up 5 bases and J gave up 6 bases, with 20 bases separating them. CDR3 size: 16 residues. The CDR3: CASSATRSETRNEQFF. The CDR3 region has the DNA TGTGCCAGCAGTGCCACCCGGTCAGAGACTCGCAATGAGCAGTTCTTC.

The rearrangement uses TRBV14 and TRBJ1-1; D might be TRBD1 (5 bases). V shed 0 bases and J shed 3 bases, with 14 bases lying between them. CDR1 is SGHDN and CDR2 is FVKESK in the germline V gene. The CDR3 extends over 16 amino acids. CDR3 in amino acids: CASSQDWAGKDTEAFF. In DNA form, the CDR3 reads TGTGCCAGCAGCCAAGATTGGGCAGGGAAAGACACTGAAGCTTTCTTT.

The rearrangement links TRBV7-8 to TRBJ2-1, with 11 nucleotides matching TRBD2. V shed 2 bases, J shed 5 bases, and the junction held 14 bases outside the gene matches. In germline, CDR1 is SGHVS, CDR2 FQNEAQ. This CDR3 contains 19 residues. Here the CDR3 reads CASSLRGRGTSGRHNEQFF. CDR3 bases: TGTGCCAGCAGCTTAAGGGGCAGGGGGACTAGCGGAAGACACAATGAGCAGTTCTTC.

This sequence joins TRBV27 and TRBJ1-2; tentative D call: TRBD1 (5 bases). Germline CDR1 reads MNHEY; CDR2 reads SMNVEV (reference sequence). V lost 6 bases and J lost 8, with 22 bases in between. This CDR3 comprises 15 residues. DNA for the CDR3: TGTGCCAGCAGCCGAGAGAAAGGGGCAGGAAGCGGCTACACCTTC. Its translation is CASSREKGAGSGYTF.

The rearrangement joins TRBV7-9 to TRBJ2-2, with D maybe TRBD2 (6 bases). This CDR3 contains 19 residues. Trimming removed 1 base at V and 4 bases at J, with 22 bases between. From germline, CDR1 is SEHNR and CDR2 FQNEAQ (reference sequence). For the CDR3, the DNA is TGTGCCAGCAGCTTAGGGACTACCCCAGCTGGATCACGCACCGGGGAGCTGTTTTTT. Amino acid sequence: CASSLGTTPAGSRTGELFF.

The rearrangement uses TRBV3-1 (or the pseudogene TRBV3-2) and TRBJ2-2; D is unresolved. Germline V gives CDR1 LGHDT, CDR2 YNNKEL (reference sequence). Trimming took off 5 bases at V and 6 bases at J, with 16 bases between the two ends. CDR3 size: 15 residues. CDR3 nucleotides: TGTGCCAGCAGCGAACCCTCTAGATCCCCCGGGGAGCTGTTTTTT. Protein sequence: CASSEPSRSPGELFF.

V is TRBV6-5 and J is TRBJ2-1; no clear D. V was shortened by 4 bases and J by 9 bases, with 16 bases between the two germline ends. Germline values: CDR1 MNHEY, CDR2 SVGAGI. There are 14 residues in the CDR3. The CDR3 bases are TGTGCCAGCAGTTCCCTTCCGGGTGGTGCTGAGCAGTTCTTC. This encodes CASSSLPGGAEQFF.

V usage is TRBV27 and J usage is TRBJ1-2, with D tentatively TRBD1 (6 bases). Deletions cut 4 bases from V and 4 bases from J, with 13 bases between. Germline V CDR1 and CDR2: MNHEY, SMNVEV (reference sequence). This CDR3 comprises 14 residues. CDR3 sequence reads: CASSSSGTLYGYTF. The CDR3 DNA sequence: TGTGCCAGCAGTTCTTCCGGGACACTCTATGGCTACACCTTC.